The clone carrying this TCR beta chain was seen at least ten times. The data are from a study of CD8+CD57+ T cells in acquired aplastic anemia. V lost 2 bases, J lost 1 base, and 2 bases stayed unmatched. This CDR3 contains 16 residues. CDR1 SGHAT and CDR2 FQNNGV come from the germline V gene. The template for TCR beta VDJ and CDR3 sequence profiling was genomic DNA. Each CDR3 protein gets one entry after TCRdb re-called the reads with MiXCR. The table shows 150,000 to 200,000 distinct CDR3 sequences, with roughly half occurring only once. This TCR derives from a human donor in good health. Sequencing was performed on sorted CD4+, CD8+, or CD8+CD57+ T cells (not recorded which) from PBMCs. The chain couples TRBV11-2 to TRBJ1-6; 7 bases map to TRBD1. The CDR3 coding sequence is TGTGCCAGCAGCTTACTGGGACAGTCCTATAATTCACCCCTCCACTTT. It yields the protein CASSLLGQSYNSPLHF.